The rows below give T cell receptor beta chains drawn from one sample of a study of regulatory T cells in long-lasting Graves disease. TCRdb passed the multiplex PCR reads through MiXCR, listing each CDR3 protein once. The sample contains approximately 470,000 distinct CDR3 sequences, about 20% of which appear only once. Sequenced material: peripheral blood mononuclear cells (PBMCs), taken when the disease was refractory, from a patient treated with antithyroid drugs. These receptors were taken from a female donor with Graves disease. Both conserved end residues are part of each CDR3. A D gene is named only where the DNA matches it firmly. The size field is filled for only some rows; it gives once, few, many or a size class.

v_gene,d_gene,j_gene,abundance,CDR3nt,CDR3aa
TRBV20-1,TRBD1,TRBJ2-3,once,TGCAGTGCTAGGGGGGACAGGGGCCGCACAGATACGCAGTATTTT,CSARGDRGRTDTQYF
TRBV2,.,TRBJ1-2,many,TGTGCCAGCAGTGAAGAGCCCGGGGCAGCTAACTATGGCTACACCTTC,CASSEEPGAANYGYTF
TRBV7-8,.,TRBJ2-5,.,TGTGCCAGCAGCCCGCGAGGCGGGGGCGGACAAGAGACCCAGTACTTC,CASSPRGGGGQETQYF
TRBV6-1,.,TRBJ2-7,.,TGTGCCAGCACCCTGGGCCCAGGGTACCCCTGGGAGCAGTACTTC,CASTLGPGYPWEQYF
TRBV20-1,TRBD2,TRBJ2-7,.,TGCAGTGCCCGTAAAGCGGGGACCTACGAGCAGTACTTC,CSARKAGTYEQYF
TRBV6-5,TRBD1,TRBJ2-7,few,TGTGCCAGCAGTTACTCGAAGGGGGACAGGGGCTACGAGCAGTACTTC,CASSYSKGDRGYEQYF
TRBV29-1,.,TRBJ2-4,few,TGCAGCGTTGATTTGGGGGTTAAGTCCAAAAACATTCAGTACTTC,CSVDLGVKSKNIQYF
TRBV6-1,.,TRBJ1-4,few,TGTGCCAGCTTGGGCTGGGAAAAACTGTTTTTT,CASLGWEKLFF
TRBV2,.,TRBJ1-6,.,TGTGCCGGCGCACCTTTAGAAAATCCACCCCTCCACTTT,CAGAPLENPPLHF
TRBV11-2,TRBD1,TRBJ2-3,.,TGTGCCAGCAGCGCCGACGGCGACAGGGCGTATTTT,CASSADGDRAYF
TRBV28,.,TRBJ1-6,few,TGTGCCAGCAGTTTGGGAGGCCCCCCCCTCCACTTT,CASSLGGPPLHF
TRBV6-1,TRBD2,TRBJ2-2,few,TGTGCCAGCACCATGAACCGACTAGCGCCCGGGGAGCTGTTTTTT,CASTMNRLAPGELFF